These T cell receptor beta chains were read from a single sample in a study of cytomegalovirus exposure and HLA in healthy donors. Generated by immunoSEQ multiplex PCR, the TCRdb table keeps only in-frame clones and is missing some. Among fewer than 250,000 clones listed, roughly 88% were seen once. Sequenced sample: PBMCs. Receptors originate from a woman in her late teens or twenties in good health and CMV-seronegative. Each CDR3 is given with its conserved first and last residue. The D gene is left open where the match is weak. Clone size is not always given. Where it is, it says once, few, many or a class for expanded clones.

J	V	size	D	DNA	CDR3
TRBJ2-3	TRBV29-1	-	TRBD2	TGCAGCGTTGAAGATCGACTAGCGGGAGTAGGAGATACGCAGTATTTT	CSVEDRLAGVGDTQYF
TRBJ1-1	TRBV18	-	-	TGTGCCAGCTCACCCGGAACAGGGACTGAAGCTTTCTTT	CASSPGTGTEAFF
TRBJ1-1	TRBV5-4	-	-	TGTGCCAGCAGCTTGGGGGACCGGGGGGGCCAAGCTTTCTTT	CASSLGDRGGQAFF
TRBJ1-5	TRBV6-1	-	TRBD1	TGTGCCAGTTTGGGGACAGGGGAGGGGCCCCAGCATTTT	CASLGTGEGPQHF
TRBJ1-2	TRBV30	-	TRBD1	TGTGCCTGGAGATCCGACAGGGCTTATGGCTACACCTTC	CAWRSDRAYGYTF
TRBJ2-6	TRBV21-1	-	-	TGTGCCATCCTGACAGGGGGCTATGGGGCCAACGTCCTGACTTTC	CAILTGGYGANVLTF
TRBJ2-7	TRBV11-2	few	TRBD2	TGTGCCAGCAGCTTACTAGCGGTCTACGAGCAGTACTTC	CASSLLAVYEQYF
TRBJ2-3	TRBV7-8	-	-	TGTGCCAGCAGCTTAGCAGGGGCCGGCACAGATACGCAGTATTTT	CASSLAGAGTDTQYF
TRBJ1-1	TRBV6-5	-	-	TGTGCCAGCAGCACAGTGAACACTGAAGCTTTCTTT	CASSTVNTEAFF
TRBJ1-3	TRBV15	once	TRBD1	TGTGCCACCAGCCCCCGACAGGGAACGGTTAATCGAAACACCATATATTTT	CATSPRQGTVNRNTIYF
TRBJ2-7	TRBV7-6	-	TRBD2	TGTGCCAGCAGCCCGGGGACTAGCGGGGACGAGCAGTACTTC	CASSPGTSGDEQYF
TRBJ1-5	TRBV27	-	TRBD1	TGTGCCAGCAGTTTATCTCACGGGACAGCGAGGGGGCAGCCCCAGCATTTT	CASSLSHGTARGQPQHF
TRBJ2-2	TRBV2	-	TRBD2	TGTGCCAGCACCCGTCTAGCGGGGCCGAACACCGGGGAGCTGTTTTTT	CASTRLAGPNTGELFF
TRBJ1-1	TRBV5-1	-	TRBD1	TGCGCCAGCAGCCATTCGACAGGGGTGGACACTGAAGCTTTCTTT	CASSHSTGVDTEAFF
TRBJ2-1	TRBV2	-	-	TGTGCCAGCACTCAGATTCCCAACAATGAGCAGTTCTTC	CASTQIPNNEQFF
TRBJ1-2	TRBV6-5	-	TRBD1	TGTGCCAGCAGTCGAACAGGGGATGGCTACACCTTC	CASSRTGDGYTF
TRBJ2-2	TRBV30	-	-	TGTGCCTGGAGTGAGTGGGCCACCGGGGAGCTGTTTTTT	CAWSEWATGELFF
TRBJ2-7	TRBV25-1	-	-	TGTGCCAGCAGTGAAGGCAACAGCTACGAGCAGTACTTC	CASSEGNSYEQYF
TRBJ2-7	TRBV5-4	few	TRBD1	TGTGCCAGCAGCTCCCTGACAGGGGCCTCCTACGAGCAGTACTTC	CASSSLTGASYEQYF
TRBJ1-5	TRBV5-6	once	TRBD1	TGTGCCAGCAGCCTCTGGCTGGGACAGGGTAATCAGCCCCAGCATTTT	CASSLWLGQGNQPQHF
TRBJ2-2	TRBV5-1	-	-	TGCGCCAGCAGCCCGGTGCAGCAGGGCACCGGGGAGCTGTTTTTT	CASSPVQQGTGELFF
TRBJ2-7	TRBV18	-	TRBD2	TGTGCCAGCGGCGCTAGCGGGAGTCTGGACGAGCAGTACTTC	CASGASGSLDEQYF
TRBJ2-1	TRBV5-1	-	-	TGCGCCAGCAGCTCCCCGGGGTATCCGTCCTACAATGAGCAGTTCTTC	CASSSPGYPSYNEQFF
TRBJ1-1	TRBV7-7	few	-	TGTGCCAGCAGCCTATCCAAGGGGACTGAAGCTTTCTTT	CASSLSKGTEAFF
TRBJ2-3	TRBV5-1	-	-	TGCGCCAGCAGCTTGGGAGGCGGGAACACAGATACGCAGTATTTT	CASSLGGGNTDTQYF
TRBJ1-5	TRBV19	-	TRBD1	TGTGCCAGTAGACAGGGGATTCAGCCCCAGCATTTT	CASRQGIQPQHF
TRBJ1-2	TRBV15	once	-	TGTGCCACCAAGGACGGGATTGGAAGCTATGGCTACACCTTC	CATKDGIGSYGYTF
TRBJ2-7	TRBV6-6	once	TRBD1	TGTGCCAGCAGCAACCGACAGGGGGCGTCCTACGAGCAGTACTTC	CASSNRQGASYEQYF
TRBJ2-1	TRBV7-2	-	TRBD1	TGTGCCAGCAGCGATCGCACTCCAGGGGGCTCGGATGAGCAGTTCTTC	CASSDRTPGGSDEQFF
TRBJ1-2	TRBV29-1	-	-	TGCAGCGTTGAGGCGACAGGCTGGAACTATGGCTACACCTTC	CSVEATGWNYGYTF
TRBJ2-2	TRBV4-2	-	-	TGTGCCAGCAGCGTGGACCAGGGAGGCACCGGGGAGCTGTTTTTT	CASSVDQGGTGELFF
TRBJ2-5	TRBV6-1	once	TRBD1	TGTGCCAGCACAAAAGGGACAGGCGTACAAGAGACCCAGTACTTC	CASTKGTGVQETQYF
TRBJ1-6	TRBV18	few	-	TGTGCCAGCTCACTACAGGCAAATTCACCCCTCCACTTT	CASSLQANSPLHF
TRBJ2-3	TRBV7-6	-	-	TGTGCCAGCAGCTTATCCCCCGCGGATACGCAGTATTTT	CASSLSPADTQYF
TRBJ2-3	TRBV30	few	TRBD2	TGTGCCTGGAGTCGGACTAGCGGGAGTACAGATACGCAGTATTTT	CAWSRTSGSTDTQYF
TRBJ2-1	TRBV27	-	TRBD1	TGTGCCAGCAGTTCGTGGACAGGGAGGAATGAGCAGTTCTTC	CASSSWTGRNEQFF
TRBJ2-5	TRBV9	-	-	TGTGCCAGCAGCGTAGGAGCCGGGCAGATCGGGACACTCGAAGAGACCCAGTACTTC	CASSVGAGQIGTLEETQYF
TRBJ1-2	TRBV27	-	TRBD1	TGTGCCAGCAGTCAGACAGGGTTCCTGCATGGCTACACCTTC	CASSQTGFLHGYTF
TRBJ1-5	TRBV15	-	-	TGTGCCACCAGCGCCGACAGTAGCAATCAGCCCCAGCATTTT	CATSADSSNQPQHF
TRBJ2-5	TRBV7-9	-	TRBD1	TGTGCCAGCAGCTTCAACAAACAGGGGACCGACGTTGAGACCCAGTACTTC	CASSFNKQGTDVETQYF
TRBJ1-1	TRBV15	-	-	TGTGCCACCAGCTGGGAGACGGAGAACACTGAAGCTTTCTTT	CATSWETENTEAFF
TRBJ1-5	TRBV19	-	-	TGTGCCAGTAGTATTGGGACAAAAAATCAGCCCCAGCATTTT	CASSIGTKNQPQHF
TRBJ2-2	TRBV6-5	-	-	TGTGCCAGCACGGCAGCTTCGGGCACCGGGGAGCTGTTTTTT	CASTAASGTGELFF
TRBJ1-1	TRBV2	-	TRBD1	TGTGCCAGCAGGCAACAGGGGGTCTGGACTGAAGCTTTCTTT	CASRQQGVWTEAFF
TRBJ1-2	TRBV7-2	-	-	TGTGCCACCCTAGGTGAGAATGGCTACACCTTC	CATLGENGYTF
TRBJ1-6	TRBV15	-	TRBD1	TGTGCCACCAGCAGAGATGGACAGGCCCCACGGGTCCACTTT	CATSRDGQAPRVHF
TRBJ1-4	TRBV5-4	-	TRBD1	TGTGCCACTCGGGACCAGGGGGCAAAGGAAAAACTGTTTTTT	CATRDQGAKEKLFF
TRBJ1-6	TRBV2	-	TRBD1	TGTGCCAGAAGCCGGGACAGGTACAATAATTCACCCCTCCACTTT	CARSRDRYNNSPLHF
TRBJ2-5	TRBV30	-	TRBD1	TGTGCCTGGAGTGTACAGGGGGAGACCCAGTACTTC	CAWSVQGETQYF
TRBJ2-5	TRBV9	-	-	TGTGCCAGCAGCCCATCTGGGCAAGGGGTTGGACGAGAGACCCAGTACTTC	CASSPSGQGVGRETQYF
TRBJ1-2	TRBV18	-	TRBD1	TGTGCCAGCTCACCAAGTGGACAGGGGAACTATGGCTACACCTTC	CASSPSGQGNYGYTF
TRBJ1-2	TRBV7-3	-	-	TGTGCCAGCAGCTCGAATTCCCATCGGTTACGACAGACTAACTATGGCTACACCTTC	CASSSNSHRLRQTNYGYTF
TRBJ2-1	TRBV5-8	-	TRBD2	TGTGCCAGCAGCAGGACTAGCGGGTTGTCCTACAATGAGCAGTTCTTC	CASSRTSGLSYNEQFF
TRBJ2-3	TRBV11-3	-	TRBD2	TGTGCCAGCAGCTTCACCTTAGCGGGGGGCTCAGATACGCAGTATTTT	CASSFTLAGGSDTQYF
TRBJ1-5	TRBV12-5	-	TRBD1	TGTGCTAGTGGGCGTACCGGGACAGGGGTCGACAATCAGCCCCAGCATTTT	CASGRTGTGVDNQPQHF